This T cell receptor beta chain was captured in a study of human T cells and chemical hapten exposure. Time point described: patch test 2, 6 weeks after DPC sensitization. The treatment: therapeutic diphenylcyclopropenone sensitization with weekly scalp DPC. TCRdb redid the calling of the RACE reads with MiXCR, one entry per CDR3 protein. This table has more than 90,000 distinct CDR3 sequences, 11% appearing once. The ends lost 2 bases at V and 11 bases at J; junction bases unmatched: 10. Germline CDR1 SNHLY, CDR2 FYNNEI. The CDR3 consists of 14 residues. The origin of this receptor is a middle-aged woman with alopecia areata. Some clones in this sample may be carry-over from other donors' samples. V and J are TRBV2 and TRBJ2-3; 7 bases match TRBD2. Sequenced here: whole blood, sampled in connection with sensitization to the hapten diphenylcyclopropenone (DPC). CDR3 in DNA: TGTGCCAGCAGTGAATTGGGAGGGGCGTCGGGGCAGTATTTT. This sequence encodes CASSELGGASGQYF.